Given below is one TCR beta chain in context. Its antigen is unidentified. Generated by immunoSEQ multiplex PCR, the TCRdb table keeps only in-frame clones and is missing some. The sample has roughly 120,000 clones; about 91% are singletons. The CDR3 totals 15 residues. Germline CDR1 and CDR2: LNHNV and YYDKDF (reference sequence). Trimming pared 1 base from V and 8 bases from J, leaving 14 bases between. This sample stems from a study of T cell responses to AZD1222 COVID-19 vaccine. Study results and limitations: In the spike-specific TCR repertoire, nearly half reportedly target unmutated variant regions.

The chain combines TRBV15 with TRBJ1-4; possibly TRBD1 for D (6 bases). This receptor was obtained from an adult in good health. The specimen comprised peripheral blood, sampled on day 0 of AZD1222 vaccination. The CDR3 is CATSRGGGLVEKLFF. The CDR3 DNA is TGTGCCACCAGCAGAGGAGGGGGACTGGTCGAAAAACTGTTTTTT. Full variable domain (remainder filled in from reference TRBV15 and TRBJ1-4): DAMVIQNPRYQVTQFGKPVTLSCSQTLNHNVMYWYQQKSSQAPKLLFHYYDKDFNNEADTPDNFQSRRPNTSFCFLDIRSPGLGDTAMYLCATSRGGGLVEKLFFGSGTQLSVL.